These 3 T cell receptor beta chains share one sample of origin, sequenced in a study of CD8+ T cells in alopecia areata. cDNA reverse transcribed from extracted RNA served as the sequencing template. The assay was immunoSEQ multiplex PCR, and TCRdb's table has in-frame clones only and misses some. The sample has 150,000 to 200,000 clones; roughly half are singletons. Treatment meaning: oral pan-JAK inhibitor, 5-10 mg twice daily. The sequenced sample was CD8+ T cells sorted from blood, obtained at approximately week 51, from a patient treated with tofacitinib. The source is a human donor with alopecia areata.

The chain joins TRBV2 to TRBJ2-7, with TRBD1 as a possible D gene (6 bases). V lost 3 bases and J lost 3, with 12 bases in between. The CDR3 consists of 14 residues. Germline V gene sequence: CDR1 SNHLY, CDR2 FYNNEI. In DNA, the CDR3 is TGTGCCAGCAGTGATCAGGGGAGCCTCTACGAGCAGTACTTC. Translation gives CASSDQGSLYEQYF.

This chain joins TRBV11-2 and TRBJ2-1; D might be TRBD2 (6 bases). The CDR3 has 14 amino acids. V dropped 0 bases and J dropped 6 bases, with 9 bases sitting between them. Germline CDR1 and CDR2: SGHAT and FQNNGV. Written as DNA, the CDR3 is TGTGCCAGCAGCTTAGATCGGCGGGGCAATGAGCAGTTCTTC. Its protein product is CASSLDRRGNEQFF.

The chain is built from TRBV30 and TRBJ1-2, with D uncertain. Germline CDR1 GTSNPN, CDR2 SVGIG (reference sequence). The CDR3 is made up of 15 amino acids. Trimming cost V 0 bases and J 7 bases, with 18 bases left between them. Here the CDR3 reads CAWSVMEDVIGGYTF. CDR3 DNA sequence: TGTGCCTGGAGTGTAATGGAGGATGTTATTGGTGGCTACACCTTC.